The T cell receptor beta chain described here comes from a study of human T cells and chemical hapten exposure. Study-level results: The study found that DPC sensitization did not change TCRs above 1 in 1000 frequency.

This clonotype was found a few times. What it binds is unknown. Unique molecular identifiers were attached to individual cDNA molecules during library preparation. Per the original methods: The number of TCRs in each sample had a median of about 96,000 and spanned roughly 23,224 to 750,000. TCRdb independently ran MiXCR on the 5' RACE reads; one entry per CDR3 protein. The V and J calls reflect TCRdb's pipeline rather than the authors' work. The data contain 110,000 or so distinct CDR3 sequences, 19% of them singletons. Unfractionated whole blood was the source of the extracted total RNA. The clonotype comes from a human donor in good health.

The CDR3 here is CASTQDQGVSTPMGYTF. DNA for the CDR3: TGCGCCAGCACCCAGGATCAGGGGGTCTCAACACCGATGGGCTACACCTTC. This chain connects TRBV4-1 to TRBJ1-2; 7 bases are shared with TRBD1. The CDR3 extends over 17 amino acids. Losses at the gene ends were 7 bases for V and 8 bases for J; bases not matched to a gene: 22. Germline V gives CDR1 MGHRA, CDR2 YSYEKL.